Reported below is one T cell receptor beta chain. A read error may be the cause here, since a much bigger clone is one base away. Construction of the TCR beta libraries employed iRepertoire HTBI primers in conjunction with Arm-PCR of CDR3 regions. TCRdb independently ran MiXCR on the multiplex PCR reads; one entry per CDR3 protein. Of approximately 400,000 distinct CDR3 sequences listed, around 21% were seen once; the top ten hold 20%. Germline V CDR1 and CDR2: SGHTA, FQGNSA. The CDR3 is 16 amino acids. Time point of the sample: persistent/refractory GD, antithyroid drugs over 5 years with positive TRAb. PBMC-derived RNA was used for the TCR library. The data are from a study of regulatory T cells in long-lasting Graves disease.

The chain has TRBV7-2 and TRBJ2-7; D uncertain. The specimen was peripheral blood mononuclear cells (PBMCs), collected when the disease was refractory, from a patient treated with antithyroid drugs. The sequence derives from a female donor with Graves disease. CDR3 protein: CTSSLGIHRNSYEQYF. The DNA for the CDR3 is TGTACCAGCAGTTTAGGCATACACCGAAACTCCTACGAGCAGTACTTC.